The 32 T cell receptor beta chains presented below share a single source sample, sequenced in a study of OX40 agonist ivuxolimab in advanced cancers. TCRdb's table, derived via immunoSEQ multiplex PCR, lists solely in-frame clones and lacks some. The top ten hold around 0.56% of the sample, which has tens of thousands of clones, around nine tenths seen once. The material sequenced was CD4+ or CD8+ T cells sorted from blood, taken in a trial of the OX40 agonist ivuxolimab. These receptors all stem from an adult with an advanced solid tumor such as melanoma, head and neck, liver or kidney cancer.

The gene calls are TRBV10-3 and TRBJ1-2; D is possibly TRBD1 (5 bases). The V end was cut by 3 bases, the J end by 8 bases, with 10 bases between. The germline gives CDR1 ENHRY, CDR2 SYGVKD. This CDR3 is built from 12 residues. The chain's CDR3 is CAISDVGEGYTF. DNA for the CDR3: TGTGCCATCAGTGACGTAGGGGAAGGCTACACCTTC.

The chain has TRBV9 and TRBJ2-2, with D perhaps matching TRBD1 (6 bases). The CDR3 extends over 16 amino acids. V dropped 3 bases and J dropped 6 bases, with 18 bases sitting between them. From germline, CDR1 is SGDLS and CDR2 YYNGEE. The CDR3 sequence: CASSEALAGVAGELFF. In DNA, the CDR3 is TGTGCCAGCAGCGAAGCCCTTGCAGGGGTTGCCGGGGAGCTGTTTTTT.

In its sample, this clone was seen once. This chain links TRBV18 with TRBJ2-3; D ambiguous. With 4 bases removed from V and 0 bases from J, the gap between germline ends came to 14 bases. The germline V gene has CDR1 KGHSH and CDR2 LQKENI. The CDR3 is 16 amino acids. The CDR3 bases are TGTGCCAGCTCACAATCGAAGGCGACAAGCACAGATACGCAGTATTTT. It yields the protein CASSQSKATSTDTQYF.

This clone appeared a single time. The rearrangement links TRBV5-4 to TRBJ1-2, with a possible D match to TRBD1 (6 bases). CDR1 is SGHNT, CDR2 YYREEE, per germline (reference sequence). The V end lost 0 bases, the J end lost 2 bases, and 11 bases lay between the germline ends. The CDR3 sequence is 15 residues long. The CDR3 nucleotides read TGTGCCAGCAGCTTGGCAGGGGCAATCAACTATGGCTACACCTTC. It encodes CASSLAGAINYGYTF. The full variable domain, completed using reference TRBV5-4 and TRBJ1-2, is ETGVTQSPTHLIKTRGQQVTLRCSSQSGHNTVSWYQQALGQGPQFIFQYYREEENGRGNFPPRFSGLQFPNYSSELNVNALELDDSALYLCASSLAGAINYGYTFGSGTRLTVV.

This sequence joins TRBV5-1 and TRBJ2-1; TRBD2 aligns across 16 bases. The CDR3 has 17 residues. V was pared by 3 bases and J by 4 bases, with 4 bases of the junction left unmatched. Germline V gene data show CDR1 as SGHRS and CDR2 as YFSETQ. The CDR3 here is CASSWGLAGGPYNEQFF. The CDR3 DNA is TGCGCCAGCAGCTGGGGACTAGCGGGAGGGCCTTACAATGAGCAGTTCTTC.

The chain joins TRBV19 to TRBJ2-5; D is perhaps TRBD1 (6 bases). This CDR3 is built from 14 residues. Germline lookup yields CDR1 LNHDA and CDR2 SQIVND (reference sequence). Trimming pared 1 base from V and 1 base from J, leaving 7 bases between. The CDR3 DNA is TGTGCCAGTAGTATAGGACAGGCCCAAGAGACCCAGTACTTC. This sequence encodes CASSIGQAQETQYF. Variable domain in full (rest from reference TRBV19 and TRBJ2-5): DGGITQSPKYLFRKEGQNVTLSCEQNLNHDAMYWYRQDPGQGLRLIYYSQIVNDFQKGDIAEGYSVSREKKESFPLTVTSAQKNPTAFYLCASSIGQAQETQYFGPGTRLLVL.

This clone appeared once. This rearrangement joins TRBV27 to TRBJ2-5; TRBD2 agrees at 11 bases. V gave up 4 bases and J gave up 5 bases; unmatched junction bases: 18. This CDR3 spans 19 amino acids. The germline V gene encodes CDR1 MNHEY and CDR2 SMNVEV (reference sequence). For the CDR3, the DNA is TGTGCCAGCAGTTCACAGGTGAAGATAGCGGGAGGGCCGTTGGAGACCCAGTACTTC. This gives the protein CASSSQVKIAGGPLETQYF.

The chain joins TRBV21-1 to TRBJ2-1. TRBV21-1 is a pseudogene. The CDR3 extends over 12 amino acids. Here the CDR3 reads CASSKGYNEQFF. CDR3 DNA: TGTGCCAGCAGCAAAGGCTACAATGAGCAGTTCTTC.

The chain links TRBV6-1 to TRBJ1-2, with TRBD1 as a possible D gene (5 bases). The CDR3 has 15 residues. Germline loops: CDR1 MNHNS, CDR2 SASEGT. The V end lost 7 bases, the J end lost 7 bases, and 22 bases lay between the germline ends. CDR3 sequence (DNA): TGTGCCAGCACCCCCTCAGGGTTGGTTTTAAGTGGCTACACCTTC. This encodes CASTPSGLVLSGYTF.

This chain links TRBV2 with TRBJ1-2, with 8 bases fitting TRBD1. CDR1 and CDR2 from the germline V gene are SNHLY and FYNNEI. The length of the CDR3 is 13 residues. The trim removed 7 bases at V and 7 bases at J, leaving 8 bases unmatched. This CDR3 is CASIRDRNGGYTF. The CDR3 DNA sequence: TGTGCCAGCATCAGGGACAGGAACGGTGGCTACACCTTC.

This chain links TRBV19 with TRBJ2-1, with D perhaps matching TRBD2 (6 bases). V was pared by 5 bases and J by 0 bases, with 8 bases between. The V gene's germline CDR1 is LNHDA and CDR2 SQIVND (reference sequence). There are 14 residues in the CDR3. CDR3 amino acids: CASSLGSSYNEQFF. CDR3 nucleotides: TGTGCCAGTAGTCTCGGGAGCTCCTACAATGAGCAGTTCTTC.

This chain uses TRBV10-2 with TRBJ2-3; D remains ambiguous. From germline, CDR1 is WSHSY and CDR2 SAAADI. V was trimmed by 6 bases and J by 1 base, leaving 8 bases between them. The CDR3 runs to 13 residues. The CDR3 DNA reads TGCGCCAGCAGAGGGTACGGCACAGATACGCAGTATTTT. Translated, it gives CASRGYGTDTQYF.

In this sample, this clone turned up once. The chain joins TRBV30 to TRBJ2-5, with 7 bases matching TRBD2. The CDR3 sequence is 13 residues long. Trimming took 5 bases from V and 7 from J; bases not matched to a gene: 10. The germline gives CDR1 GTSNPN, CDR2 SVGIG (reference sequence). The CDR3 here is CAWAPLGRGTQYF. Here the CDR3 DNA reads TGTGCCTGGGCTCCTCTAGGGAGGGGGACCCAGTACTTC.

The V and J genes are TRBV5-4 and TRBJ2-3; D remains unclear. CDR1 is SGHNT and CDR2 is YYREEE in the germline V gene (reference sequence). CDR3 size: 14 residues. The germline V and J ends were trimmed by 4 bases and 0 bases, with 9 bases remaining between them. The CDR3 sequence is CASSAEPSTDTQYF. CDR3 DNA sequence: TGTGCCAGCAGCGCCGAGCCAAGCACAGATACGCAGTATTTT.

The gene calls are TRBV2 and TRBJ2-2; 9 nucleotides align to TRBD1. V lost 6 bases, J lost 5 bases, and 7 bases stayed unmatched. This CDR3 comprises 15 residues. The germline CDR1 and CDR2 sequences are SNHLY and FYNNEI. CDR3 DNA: TGTGCCAGCAGGGGGGACAGGGTCGAGACCGGGGAGCTGTTTTTT. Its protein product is CASRGDRVETGELFF.

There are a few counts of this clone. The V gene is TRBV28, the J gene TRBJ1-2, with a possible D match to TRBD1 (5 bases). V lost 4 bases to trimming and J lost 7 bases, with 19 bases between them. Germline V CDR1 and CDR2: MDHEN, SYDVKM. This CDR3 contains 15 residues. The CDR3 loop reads CASSSQPWGGGGYTF. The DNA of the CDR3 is TGTGCCAGCAGTTCCCAACCATGGGGCGGGGGTGGCTACACCTTC.

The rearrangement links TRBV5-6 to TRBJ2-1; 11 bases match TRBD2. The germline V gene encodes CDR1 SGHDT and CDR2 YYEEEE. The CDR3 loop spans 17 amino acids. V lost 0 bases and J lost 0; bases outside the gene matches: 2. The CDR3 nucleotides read TGTGCCAGCAGCTTGGGAACTAGCGGGAGCTCCTACAATGAGCAGTTCTTC. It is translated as CASSLGTSGSSYNEQFF.

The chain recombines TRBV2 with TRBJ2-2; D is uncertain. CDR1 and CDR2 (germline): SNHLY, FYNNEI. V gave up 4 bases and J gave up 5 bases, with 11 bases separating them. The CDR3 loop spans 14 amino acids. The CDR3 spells CASSVKGLTGELFF. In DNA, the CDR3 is TGTGCCAGCAGTGTTAAAGGGTTGACCGGGGAGCTGTTTTTT. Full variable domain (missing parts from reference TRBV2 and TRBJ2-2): EPEVTQTPSHQVTQMGQEVILRCVPISNHLYFYWYRQILGQKVEFLVSFYNNEISEKSEIFDDQFSVERPDGSNFTLKIRSTKLEDSAMYFCASSVKGLTGELFFGEGSRLTVL.

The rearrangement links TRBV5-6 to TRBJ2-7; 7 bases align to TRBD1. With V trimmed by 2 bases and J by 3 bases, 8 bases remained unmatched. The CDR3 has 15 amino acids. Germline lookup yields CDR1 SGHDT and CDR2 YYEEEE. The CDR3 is CASSLPSGQYYEQYF. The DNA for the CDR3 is TGTGCCAGCAGCTTACCATCGGGACAGTACTACGAGCAGTACTTC.

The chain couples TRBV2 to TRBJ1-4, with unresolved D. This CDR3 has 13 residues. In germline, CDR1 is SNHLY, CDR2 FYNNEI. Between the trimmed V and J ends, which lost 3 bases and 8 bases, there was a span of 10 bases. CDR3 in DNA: TGTGCCAGCAGTGACTGGTTTAGCGAAAAACTGTTTTTT. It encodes CASSDWFSEKLFF.

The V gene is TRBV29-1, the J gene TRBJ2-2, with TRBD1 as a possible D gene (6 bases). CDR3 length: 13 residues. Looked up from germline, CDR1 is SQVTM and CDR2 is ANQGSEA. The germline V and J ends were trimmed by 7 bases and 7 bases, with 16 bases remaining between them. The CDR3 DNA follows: TGCAGCGGGGGTTCTGGGACAATCGGGGAGCTGTTTTTT. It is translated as CSGGSGTIGELFF.

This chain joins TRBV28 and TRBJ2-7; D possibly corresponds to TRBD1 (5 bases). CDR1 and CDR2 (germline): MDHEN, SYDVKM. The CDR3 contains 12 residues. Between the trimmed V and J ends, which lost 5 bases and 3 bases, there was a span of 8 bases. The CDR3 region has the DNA TGTGCCAGCAGTCCCGACAGCTACGAGCAGTACTTC. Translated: CASSPDSYEQYF.

CDR3 nucleotide sequence: TGTGCCAGCAGTCCGATCAGGGGGCGTGCGGGAAAACTGTTTTTT. This gives the protein CASSPIRGRAGKLFF. This rearrangement joins TRBV28 to TRBJ1-4; TRBD1 matches 8 bases. In germline, CDR1 is MDHEN, CDR2 SYDVKM. This CDR3 comprises 15 residues. Losses at the gene ends were 5 bases for V and 10 bases for J; bases not matched to a gene: 12.

CDR3: CASSPQDSTDTQYF. In DNA form, the CDR3 reads TGTGCCAGCAGCCCCCAAGACTCCACAGATACGCAGTATTTT. This chain joins TRBV9 and TRBJ2-3; D is unclear. This CDR3 contains 14 residues. CDR1 is SGDLS and CDR2 is YYNGEE in the germline V gene. The V end was cut by 4 bases, the J end by 2 bases, with 11 bases between.

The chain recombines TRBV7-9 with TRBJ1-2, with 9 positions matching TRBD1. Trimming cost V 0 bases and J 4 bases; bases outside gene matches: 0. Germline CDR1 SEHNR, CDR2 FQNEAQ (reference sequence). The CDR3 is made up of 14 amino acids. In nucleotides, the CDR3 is TGTGCCAGCAGCTTAGCGGGACAGGGCTATGGCTACACCTTC. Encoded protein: CASSLAGQGYGYTF.

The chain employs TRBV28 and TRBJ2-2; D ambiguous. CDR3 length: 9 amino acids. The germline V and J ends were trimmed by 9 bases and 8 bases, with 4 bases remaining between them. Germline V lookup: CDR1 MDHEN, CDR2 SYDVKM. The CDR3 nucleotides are TGTGCCAGGGGTGGGGAGCTGTTTTTT. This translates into CARGGELFF.

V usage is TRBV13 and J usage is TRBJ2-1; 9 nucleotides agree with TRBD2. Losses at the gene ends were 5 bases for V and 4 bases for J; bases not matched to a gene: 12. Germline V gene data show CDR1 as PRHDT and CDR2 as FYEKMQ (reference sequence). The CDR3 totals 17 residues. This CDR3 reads CASSPPTGTSLYNEQFF. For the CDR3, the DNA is TGTGCCAGCAGCCCACCCACCGGGACTAGCCTTTACAATGAGCAGTTCTTC. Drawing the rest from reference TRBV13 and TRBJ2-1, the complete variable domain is AAGVIQSPRHLIKEKRETATLKCYPIPRHDTVYWYQQGPGQDPQFLISFYEKMQSDKGSIPDRFSAQQFSDYHSELNMSSLELGDSALYFCASSPPTGTSLYNEQFFGPGTRLTVL.

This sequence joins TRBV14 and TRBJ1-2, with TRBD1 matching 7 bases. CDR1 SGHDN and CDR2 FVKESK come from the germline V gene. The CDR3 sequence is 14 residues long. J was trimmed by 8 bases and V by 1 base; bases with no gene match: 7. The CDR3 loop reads CASSQGDSFFGYTF. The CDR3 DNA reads TGTGCCAGCAGCCAAGGGGACAGCTTCTTCGGCTACACCTTC.

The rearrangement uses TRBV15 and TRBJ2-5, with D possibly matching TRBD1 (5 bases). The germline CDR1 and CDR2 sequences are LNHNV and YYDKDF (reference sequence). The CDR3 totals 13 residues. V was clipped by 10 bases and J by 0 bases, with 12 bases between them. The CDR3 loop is CAISSGYQETQYF. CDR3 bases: TGTGCCATTAGCTCAGGGTACCAAGAGACCCAGTACTTC.

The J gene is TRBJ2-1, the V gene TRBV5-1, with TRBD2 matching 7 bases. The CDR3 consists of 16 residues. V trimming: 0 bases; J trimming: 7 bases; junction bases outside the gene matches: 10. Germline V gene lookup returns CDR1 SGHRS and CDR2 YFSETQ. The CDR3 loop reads CASSLEGRGGRNEQFF. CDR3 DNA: TGCGCCAGCAGCTTGGAAGGGAGGGGCGGGAGAAATGAGCAGTTCTTC.

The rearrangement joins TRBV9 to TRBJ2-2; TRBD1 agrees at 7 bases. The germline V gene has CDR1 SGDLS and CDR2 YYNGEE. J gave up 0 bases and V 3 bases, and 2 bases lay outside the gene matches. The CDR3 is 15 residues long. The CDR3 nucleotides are TGTGCCAGCAGCGGGACAGGCTCGAACACCGGGGAGCTGTTTTTT. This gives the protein CASSGTGSNTGELFF.

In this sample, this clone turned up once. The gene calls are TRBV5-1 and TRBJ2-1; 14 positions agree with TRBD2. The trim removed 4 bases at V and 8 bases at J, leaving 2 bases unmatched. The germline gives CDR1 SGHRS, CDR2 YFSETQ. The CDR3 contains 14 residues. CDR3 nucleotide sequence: TGCGCCAGCAGCCAGACTAGCGGGAGGGATGAGCAGTTCTTC. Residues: CASSQTSGRDEQFF.